A selection of T cell receptor beta chains follows, all from one sample in a study of T-cell reconstitution after alpha-beta-depleted transplantation in children. TCRdb re-derived calls from the PCR reads in MiXCR, one entry per CDR3 protein. The sample contains 200,000 to 250,000 distinct CDR3 sequences, around 9.7% of which appear only once. Material: PBMCs from the stem cell graft donor, obtained from the stem cell graft. These receptors all stem from a human donor who donated a stem cell graft to a child with SCID. CDR3s include the opening cysteine and the closing phenylalanine or tryptophan. D genes are given only for firm matches. Clone size is shown for a subset of rows, as once, few, many or a class of expanded clone.

cdr3_nt	cdr3_aa	clone_size	cdr3_length	v_call	j_call	d_call
TGTGCCACCAGCAGAGGCGGGGGACAGCCCCAGCATTTT	CATSRGGGQPQHF	many	13	TRBV15	TRBJ1-5	-
TGTGCCAGCAGCTTACACAGGGAAGGAGATACGCAGTATTTT	CASSLHREGDTQYF	many	14	TRBV7-3	TRBJ2-3	-
TGTGCCACCAGTGATGAGAAGGGGGTGCAGCCCCAGCATTTT	CATSDEKGVQPQHF	many	14	TRBV24-1	TRBJ1-5	-
TGCTGTGCTAGAGAACGGACAGGGAGTCGCTACAATGAGCAGTTCTTC	CCARERTGSRYNEQFF	few	16	TRBV20-1	TRBJ2-1	TRBD1
TGCGCCAGCAGCTGGGATACAGGGGGCTATGGCTACACCTTC	CASSWDTGGYGYTF	many	14	TRBV5-1	TRBJ1-2	TRBD1
TGCGCCAGCAGCGATCAATTCGACAGCCTTCTTAGCTATGGCTACACCTTC	CASSDQFDSLLSYGYTF	many	17	TRBV5-1	TRBJ1-2	-
TGCGCCAGCCATCCTAGCGGGGCCGGCATAGATACGCAGTATTTT	CASHPSGAGIDTQYF	many	15	TRBV10-2	TRBJ2-3	TRBD2
TGCGCCAGCAGCTTAGAGATGATGAGGACGGGGGTGACTGGGGCCAACGTCCTGACTTTC	CASSLEMMRTGVTGANVLTF	-	20	TRBV5-1	TRBJ2-6	-
TGTGCCAGCAGTTTAGGACTGACCTACAATGAGCAGTTCTTC	CASSLGLTYNEQFF	few	14	TRBV28	TRBJ2-1	-
TGCAGTGCTAGAGATAGCAGGCGGGCAGATACGCAGTATTTT	CSARDSRRADTQYF	-	14	TRBV20-1	TRBJ2-3	-
TGCAGCGTTGGTAGCATTTCCAGTGGGACCCAGTACTTC	CSVGSISSGTQYF	-	13	TRBV29-1	TRBJ2-5	-
TGCGCCAGCAGCTTGGTCATGACAGCTAGTACTAGCACAGATACGCAGTATTTT	CASSLVMTASTSTDTQYF	many	18	TRBV5-1	TRBJ2-3	-
TGTGCCAGCTCACCACCGGGCAGCCTTGAAGCTTTCTTT	CASSPPGSLEAFF	many	13	TRBV18	TRBJ1-1	-
TGTGCCTCCCAGGATCCCGACTCCTACGAGCAGTACTTC	CASQDPDSYEQYF	few	13	TRBV10-3	TRBJ2-7	-
TGCGCCAGCAGCCCATACCGGGACCTCGGCGGCTACACCTTC	CASSPYRDLGGYTF	many	14	TRBV5-1	TRBJ1-2	-
TGCGCCAGCAGCGATGGCGGGGCAGGAGAATTCTACGAGCAGTACTTC	CASSDGGAGEFYEQYF	many	16	TRBV5-1	TRBJ2-7	-
TGTGCCAGCAGTTTAGAGCGGATCACAGATACGCAGTATTTT	CASSLERITDTQYF	many	14	TRBV12-3/TRBV12-4	TRBJ2-3	-
TGCAGTGCTAGAGCTCCGGGGGGGATTGGCGGCACAGATACGCAGTATTTT	CSARAPGGIGGTDTQYF	many	17	TRBV20-1	TRBJ2-3	TRBD2
TGCAGCGTTGACGCCCGACACACGGGAGAGCAGTACTTC	CSVDARHTGEQYF	many	13	TRBV29-1	TRBJ2-7	-
TGTGCCAGCAGACGTCTAGCGGGGAGGGGATACAATGAGCAGTTCTTC	CASRRLAGRGYNEQFF	many	16	TRBV7-8	TRBJ2-1	TRBD2
TGTGCCAGCAGCCGGGACAGGGGAGACTTCAATGAAAAACTGTTTTTT	CASSRDRGDFNEKLFF	-	16	TRBV9	TRBJ1-4	TRBD1
TGTGCCAGCAGCTCCTTCGGGGGACGGAACACTGAAGCTTTCTTT	CASSSFGGRNTEAFF	many	15	TRBV7-2	TRBJ1-1	-
TGTGCCAGCAGCGTAGGAAGACAAGAGACCCAGTACTTC	CASSVGRQETQYF	-	13	TRBV9	TRBJ2-5	-
TGTGCCAGCAGTCCCAGACAGGGATATCACGGCTACACCTTC	CASSPRQGYHGYTF	many	14	TRBV27	TRBJ1-2	TRBD1
TGTGCCAGCAGCTCGTCGGGACAGGTCCGCTCCTACGAGCAGTACTTC	CASSSSGQVRSYEQYF	many	16	TRBV5-5	TRBJ2-7	TRBD1
TGTGCCAGCAGCGCAAAACTGGAAGGGGGCGGCACCGGGGAGCTGTTTTTT	CASSAKLEGGGTGELFF	many	17	TRBV9	TRBJ2-2	TRBD1
TGTGCCAGCAGCGGACAGGGTCGCCCGGAGCAGTATTTT	CASSGQGRPEQYF	many	13	TRBV9	TRBJ2-3	TRBD1
TGTGCCAGCAGCCAACCGGGGACAGTTAATGAAAAACTGTTTTTT	CASSQPGTVNEKLFF	many	15	TRBV5-5	TRBJ1-4	TRBD1
TGCAGTGCTAGACGGATTGCGAAGGAAGCTTTCTTT	CSARRIAKEAFF	many	12	TRBV20-1	TRBJ1-1	-
TGCAGTGCTATTGACGAGGCAAAAGGTTATAGCAATCAGCCCCAGCATTTT	CSAIDEAKGYSNQPQHF	many	17	TRBV20-1	TRBJ1-5	-
TGTGCCAGCAGCTTTTGGGGTGGTACCGGAGAGACCCAGTACTTC	CASSFWGGTGETQYF	many	15	TRBV7-9	TRBJ2-5	-
TGTGCCAGCAGCTTAGCGCGGGTTCGGGCAAACACTGAAGCTTTCTTT	CASSLARVRANTEAFF	many	16	TRBV7-9	TRBJ1-1	-
TGTGCCACCGAACGTCAGGGTGCTGGCTACACCTTC	CATERQGAGYTF	many	12	TRBV6-5	TRBJ1-2	-
TGTGCCAGCAGCCCCTTCAAGTCCACTGAAGCTTTCTTT	CASSPFKSTEAFF	many	13	TRBV7-9	TRBJ1-1	-
TGCGCCAGCAGCCGGCTAATATCGGGGAAGAATTCACCCCTCCACTTT	CASSRLISGKNSPLHF	many	16	TRBV5-1	TRBJ1-6	-
TGCAGTGCTGTGCCCTCCTACGAGCAGTACTTC	CSAVPSYEQYF	few	11	TRBV20-1	TRBJ2-7	-
TGCGCCAGCAGCATCTCGAGACCGGGACAGGGGGCTGAAGCTTTCTTT	CASSISRPGQGAEAFF	many	16	TRBV5-1	TRBJ1-1	TRBD1
TGTGCCAGCAGTTACGCCCCCCAATACGAGCAGTACTTC	CASSYAPQYEQYF	many	13	TRBV6-5	TRBJ2-7	-
TGTGCCAGCAGCCCCCAGGACGGTGGCTACGAGCAGTACTTC	CASSPQDGGYEQYF	many	14	TRBV7-6	TRBJ2-7	-